This T cell receptor beta chain was identified during a study of blood T cell repertoires in COVID-19. Study-level background: Acute and convalescent COVID-19 specimens originated in the United States, Italy and Spain. The analysed material was cDNA or gDNA that came from T cells, B-cell-depleted T cells, or PBMCs.

The V gene's germline CDR1 is LNHDA and CDR2 SQIVND (reference sequence). The CDR3 runs to 15 residues. V dropped 3 bases and J dropped 0 bases, with 11 bases sitting between them. Sequencing used immunoSEQ multiplex PCR; TCRdb keeps in-frame clones, though not all of them. Among approximately 150,000 clones listed, around 80% were seen once. Sequencing input: peripheral blood. The rearrangement uses TRBV19 and TRBJ1-1; D might be TRBD1 (6 bases). This receptor was obtained from a man in his sixties with acute or convalescent COVID-19. Here the CDR3 reads CASSIGGRVNTEAFF. CDR3 nucleotides: TGTGCCAGTAGTATTGGGGGCCGCGTGAACACTGAAGCTTTCTTT.